This T cell receptor beta chain was retrieved from a study of cytomegalovirus exposure and HLA in healthy donors. Study-level results: Analyses of presence/absence relied on an assumption of roughly uniform sequencing depth across donors. Later on, an analysis found that several of the most significant clusters appeared to be linked to common viral pathogens, which included parvovirus B19. Cytomegalovirus association was listed for 164 TCR beta chains.

This CDR3 is 15 amino acids long. Trimming took 0 bases from V and 7 from J, leaving 18 bases between them. Looked up from germline, CDR1 is GTSNPN and CDR2 is SVGIG (reference sequence). The PCR ran on 60 Vbeta and 13 Jbeta primers. The assay was immunoSEQ multiplex PCR, and TCRdb's table has in-frame clones only and misses some. Among some 56,000 clones, around 50% were seen once, and the ten largest hold approximately 12%. As to this clone: Antigen: not known.

The sequence was collected from a human donor in good health. The V call is TRBV30, the J call TRBJ1-2, with a tentative D call TRBD1 (5 bases). Sequenced: PBMCs. The CDR3 reads CAWSVVPREVGGYTF. In DNA, the CDR3 is TGTGCCTGGAGTGTCGTTCCCAGGGAGGTAGGTGGCTACACCTTC.